The 17 T cell receptor beta chains reported below all come from one sample, sequenced in a study of shared clonotypes between healthy human individuals (TCRdb year 2020). The library was built by means of the immunoSEQ multiplex PCR assay. TCRdb carries this immuneACCESS record with in-frame sequences only. Its versions omit some clonotypes, under half of them owing to an unresolved V gene in the studies checked, with the rest unexplained. This sample is represented by around 100,000 clones; roughly two thirds of them were singletons. Roughly 40% of the sample lies in the top ten. The sample consisted of memory CD8+ T cells sorted from blood. The cell subset or site label of this sample denotes: CD45RO+ cells pooled with CCR7-negative TemRA cells. These receptor sequences come from a man younger than 40 in good health.

The chain carries TRBV7-3 and TRBJ2-6; D is uncertain. V was trimmed by 0 bases and J by 0 bases, leaving 0 bases between them. The CDR3 contains 14 residues. Looked up from germline, CDR1 is SGHTA and CDR2 is FQGTGA. CDR3 sequence: CASSLTSGANVLTF. The CDR3 DNA is TGTGCCAGCAGCTTAACCTCTGGGGCCAACGTCCTGACTTTC. The full variable domain, rest sourced from reference TRBV7-3 and TRBJ2-6, is GAGVSQTPSNKVTEKGKYVELRCDPISGHTALYWYRQSLGQGPEFLIYFQGTGAADDSGLPNDRFFAVRPEGSVSTLKIQRTERGDSAVYLCASSLTSGANVLTFGAGSRLTVL.

V is TRBV7-2 and J is TRBJ1-2, with a possible D match to TRBD1 (6 bases). Germline V lookup: CDR1 SGHTA, CDR2 FQGNSA. V was pared by 5 bases and J by 4 bases, with 14 bases between. The CDR3 is 14 amino acids. The CDR3 is CASSPNRASYGYTF. CDR3 coding DNA: TGTGCCAGCAGCCCCAACAGGGCCTCCTATGGCTACACCTTC.

The chain links TRBV29-1 to TRBJ2-7, with a tentative D call TRBD1 (6 bases). In germline, CDR1 is SQVTM, CDR2 ANQGSEA. The CDR3 is 14 amino acids. V dropped 4 bases and J dropped 2 bases, with 15 bases sitting between them. Here the CDR3 DNA reads TGCAGCGTTGTGAGAGACAGGTGTGCCTACGAGCAGTACTTC. This gives the protein CSVVRDRCAYEQYF.

This chain uses TRBV27 with TRBJ2-2, with D possibly TRBD1 on 5 matching bases. CDR3 length equals 14 residues. V gave up 7 bases and J gave up 5 bases, with 14 bases separating them. Germline-derived CDR1 and CDR2 are MNHEY and SMNVEV (reference sequence). As DNA, the CDR3 is TGTGCCAGCAAGGGGTACCCGGTAACCGGGGAGCTGTTTTTT. Encoded protein: CASKGYPVTGELFF.

This clone was counted many times. The chain uses TRBV25-1 and TRBJ2-5; D gene uncertain. Germline assignment: CDR1 MGHDK and CDR2 SYGVNS. Trimming removed 1 base at V and 0 bases at J, with 6 bases between. The CDR3 is made up of 14 amino acids. The CDR3 here is CASSESGNQETQYF. The CDR3 DNA is TGTGCCAGCAGTGAATCCGGCAACCAAGAGACCCAGTACTTC. Variable domain in full (rest from reference TRBV25-1 and TRBJ2-5): EADIYQTPRYLVIGTGKKITLECSQTMGHDKMYWYQQDPGMELHLIHYSYGVNSTEKGDLSSESTVSRIRTEHFPLTLESARPSHTSQYLCASSESGNQETQYFGPGTRLLVL.

The chain recombines TRBV11-2 with TRBJ1-5; no clear D gene. The CDR3 is 14 residues long. Germline V gives CDR1 SGHAT, CDR2 FQNNGV. The V and J ends lost 6 bases and 0 bases respectively, with 9 bases between them. The DNA of the CDR3 is TGTGCCAGCAGTTTGGAGTATAGCAATCAGCCCCAGCATTTT. This codes for CASSLEYSNQPQHF. The variable domain in full, completed from reference TRBV11-2 and TRBJ1-5, reads EAGVAQSPRYKIIEKRQSVAFWCNPISGHATLYWYQQILGQGPKLLIQFQNNGVVDDSQLPKDRFSAERLKGVDSTLKIQPAKLEDSAVYLCASSLEYSNQPQHFGDGTRLSIL.

This clone was seen at least ten times. The chain carries TRBV9 and TRBJ2-3; weak D call: TRBD1 (5 bases). Germline values: CDR1 SGDLS, CDR2 YYNGEE. The CDR3 has 14 residues. V lost 0 bases and J 1 base, leaving 6 bases between the germline ends. Here the CDR3 DNA reads TGTGCCAGCAGCGTAGAAGGGGGCACAGATACGCAGTATTTT. It encodes CASSVEGGTDTQYF.

This clone was picked up a small number of times. The gene calls are TRBV7-9 and TRBJ2-7; D might be TRBD1 (6 bases). The CDR3 runs 15 residues. Trimming removed 4 bases from V and 2 bases from J, with 15 bases in between. Germline CDR1 is SEHNR and CDR2 is FQNEAQ (reference sequence). The CDR3 protein is CASSSDRPLAYEQYF. CDR3 sequence (DNA): TGTGCCAGCAGCTCCGACAGGCCTCTCGCCTACGAGCAGTACTTC.

V is TRBV4-2 and J is TRBJ2-6; D call uncertain. This CDR3 contains 16 residues. V was pared by 0 bases and J by 1 base, with 7 bases between. CDR1 and CDR2 (germline): LGHNA, YNFKEQ. The chain's CDR3 is CASSQDQGSGANVLTF. The CDR3 DNA reads as TGTGCCAGCAGCCAAGATCAAGGGTCTGGGGCCAACGTCCTGACTTTC.

This clone was seen ten or more times. V usage is TRBV28 and J usage is TRBJ2-7; D might be TRBD2 (5 bases). This CDR3 has 16 residues. Germline V gene data show CDR1 as MDHEN and CDR2 as SYDVKM. Trimming cost V 7 bases and J 2 bases, with 21 bases left between them. The CDR3 DNA follows: TGTGCCAGCATGCCTGGGTCGGGGTTTGGTGCCTACGAGCAGTACTTC. Protein sequence: CASMPGSGFGAYEQYF.

This chain connects TRBV7-3 to TRBJ2-4; 8 bases fit TRBD1. V trimming: 1 base; J trimming: 4 bases; junction bases outside the gene matches: 3. CDR1 and CDR2 from the germline V gene are SGHTA and FQGTGA. CDR3 length: 15 residues. CDR3 residues: CASSLRDRLKNIQYF. The CDR3 nucleotides are TGTGCCAGCAGCTTAAGGGACAGGTTAAAAAACATTCAGTACTTC. The full variable domain, with the rest looked up from reference TRBV7-3 and TRBJ2-4, is GAGVSQTPSNKVTEKGKYVELRCDPISGHTALYWYRQSLGQGPEFLIYFQGTGAADDSGLPNDRFFAVRPEGSVSTLKIQRTERGDSAVYLCASSLRDRLKNIQYFGAGTRLSVL.

The chain recombines TRBV11-3 with TRBJ2-2, with D unclear. The germline CDR1 and CDR2 sequences are SGHNT and YENEEA. V lost 4 bases and J lost 0, with 9 bases in between. The CDR3 consists of 15 residues. The CDR3 reads CASSSRGSNTGELFF. CDR3 in DNA: TGTGCCAGCAGCTCTAGAGGATCGAACACCGGGGAGCTGTTTTTT.

There are a few counts of this clone. This rearrangement joins TRBV19 to TRBJ2-3; 8 bases align to TRBD1. The germline CDR1 and CDR2 sequences are LNHDA and SQIVND (reference sequence). With V trimmed by 8 bases and J by 0 bases, 7 bases remained unmatched. The CDR3 is 15 amino acids. CDR3 in amino acids: CASGQGPSSTDTQYF. CDR3 bases: TGTGCCAGTGGACAGGGTCCCTCTAGCACAGATACGCAGTATTTT.

This clone was detected a few times. The CDR3 region has the DNA TGTGCCAGTTCTAGCGGCGACTCCTACGAGCAGTACTTC. Its translation is CASSSGDSYEQYF. V is TRBV25-1 and J is TRBJ2-7, with 7 bases lining up with TRBD2. CDR3 size: 13 residues. With 9 bases clipped from V and 0 bases from J, the junction kept 5 bases outside the gene matches. CDR1 is MGHDK and CDR2 is SYGVNS in the germline V gene.

This clone was counted a single time. The chain employs TRBV6-5 and TRBJ2-7; 8 nucleotides align to TRBD2. The CDR3 consists of 14 residues. Germline V gene data show CDR1 as MNHEY and CDR2 as SVGAGI. After removal of 7 bases from V and 5 bases from J, the junction contained 10 bases not matched to a gene. The CDR3, as DNA: TGTGCCAGCACCCCGCGGCGGGAGGTTAACGAGCAGTACTTC. Translating gives CASTPRREVNEQYF.

The sample holds a few counts of this clone. The V call is TRBV6-5, the J call TRBJ2-2; 7 bases match TRBD2. This CDR3 region has 16 residues. Trimming cost V 0 bases and J 7 bases; bases outside gene matches: 8. Germline V CDR1 and CDR2: MNHEY, SVGAGI. CDR3 DNA: TGTGCCAGCAGTTACTCGCGCGGGAGTAATCACGGGGAGCTGTTTTTT. It codes for CASSYSRGSNHGELFF.

The chain joins TRBV10-3 to TRBJ2-7; tentatively, D is TRBD1 or TRBD2 (6 bases each). V was trimmed by 10 bases and J by 4 bases, leaving 17 bases between them. The CDR3 covers 13 residues. The germline gives CDR1 ENHRY, CDR2 SYGVKD. For the CDR3, the DNA is TGTGCCACGTGGCCGGGGGCTCGTTACGAGCAGTACTTC. This gives the protein CATWPGARYEQYF.